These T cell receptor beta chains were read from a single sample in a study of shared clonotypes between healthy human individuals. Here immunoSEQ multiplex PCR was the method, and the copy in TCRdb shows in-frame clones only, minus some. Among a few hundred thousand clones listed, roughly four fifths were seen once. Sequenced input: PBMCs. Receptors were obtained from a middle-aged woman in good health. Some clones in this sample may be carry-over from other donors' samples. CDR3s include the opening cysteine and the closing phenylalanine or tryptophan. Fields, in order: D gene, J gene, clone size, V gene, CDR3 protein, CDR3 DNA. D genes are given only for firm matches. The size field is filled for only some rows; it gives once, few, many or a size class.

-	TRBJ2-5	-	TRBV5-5	CASSLNSQETQYF	TGTGCCAGCAGCTTGAACAGCCAAGAGACCCAGTACTTC
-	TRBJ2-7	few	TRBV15	CATSTEPYLLYEQYF	TGTGCCACCAGCACGGAGCCGTACCTCCTCTACGAGCAGTACTTC
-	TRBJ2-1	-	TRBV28	CASGIIGAYNEQFF	TGTGCCAGCGGAATAATTGGTGCCTACAATGAGCAGTTCTTC
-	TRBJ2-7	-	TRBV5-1	CASSLGGLLAPYEQYF	TGCGCCAGCAGCTTGGGCGGATTATTGGCACCCTACGAGCAGTACTTC
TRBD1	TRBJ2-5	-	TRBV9	CASSARTGVGETQYF	TGTGCCAGCAGCGCGCGGACAGGGGTGGGGGAGACCCAGTACTTC
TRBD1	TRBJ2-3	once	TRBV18	CASSPRTGSTDTQYF	TGTGCCAGCTCACCTCGGACAGGTAGCACAGATACGCAGTATTTT
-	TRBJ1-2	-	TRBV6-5	CASSYPLYGYTF	TGTGCCAGCAGTTACCCGCTCTATGGCTACACCTTC
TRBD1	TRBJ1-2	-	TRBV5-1	CASSFGQAINYGYTF	TGCGCCAGCAGCTTTGGACAGGCGATTAACTATGGCTACACCTTC
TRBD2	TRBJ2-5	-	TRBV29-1	CSVDASGGETQYF	TGCAGCGTTGACGCTAGCGGTGGAGAGACCCAGTACTTC
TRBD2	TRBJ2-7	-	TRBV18	CASSPSGTSYEQYF	TGTGCCAGCTCTCCTAGCGGGACCTCCTACGAGCAGTACTTC
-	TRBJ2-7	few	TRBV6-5	CASSYEGRGVYEQYF	TGTGCCAGCAGTTACGAGGGGAGAGGCGTCTACGAGCAGTACTTC
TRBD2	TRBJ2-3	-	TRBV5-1	CASSLGLAGSNTDTQYF	TGCGCCAGCAGCCTGGGACTAGCGGGATCAAACACAGATACGCAGTATTTT
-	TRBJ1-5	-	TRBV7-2	CASRPGEWFNQPQHF	TGTGCCAGCAGGCCCGGGGAATGGTTCAATCAGCCCCAGCATTTT
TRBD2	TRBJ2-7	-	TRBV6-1	CASSDITSGRVNEQYF	TGTGCCAGCAGTGACATCACTAGCGGGAGGGTTAACGAGCAGTACTTC
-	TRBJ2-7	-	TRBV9	CASSGGAYEQYF	TGTGCCAGCAGCGGCGGGGCCTACGAGCAGTACTTC
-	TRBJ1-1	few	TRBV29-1	CSCSVYTEAFF	TGCAGCTGCAGTGTCTACACTGAAGCTTTCTTT
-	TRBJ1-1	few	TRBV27	CASSPRRYSVTEAFF	TGTGCCAGCAGCCCTAGGAGATACAGCGTCACTGAAGCTTTCTTT
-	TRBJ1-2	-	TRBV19	CASSITNLRGYGYTF	TGTGCCAGTAGTATAACCAACCTCCGTGGGTATGGCTACACCTTC
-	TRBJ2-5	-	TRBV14	CASSLWGAEGTQYF	TGTGCCAGCAGCCTGTGGGGGGCCGAGGGGACCCAGTACTTC
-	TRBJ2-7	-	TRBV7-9	CASSLGQGRLYEQYF	TGTGCCAGCAGCTTGGGGCAGGGCCGCCTCTACGAGCAGTACTTC
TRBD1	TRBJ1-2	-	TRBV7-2	CASSFSQGANPNYGYTF	TGTGCCAGCAGCTTCTCACAGGGGGCCAATCCTAACTATGGCTACACCTTC
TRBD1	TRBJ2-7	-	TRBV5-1	CASSSPPGTGDYEQYF	TGCGCCAGCAGTTCACCTCCCGGGACAGGGGACTACGAGCAGTACTTC
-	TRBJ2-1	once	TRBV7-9	CASSLAGQRRRNEQFF	TGTGCCAGCAGCTTAGCTGGCCAACGACGGAGGAATGAGCAGTTCTTC
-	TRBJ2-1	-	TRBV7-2	CASRQTGLPLNEQFF	TGTGCCAGCAGACAAACGGGACTCCCTCTCAATGAGCAGTTCTTC
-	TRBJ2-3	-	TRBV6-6	CASSPGADTQYF	TGTGCCAGCAGTCCAGGGGCAGATACGCAGTATTTT
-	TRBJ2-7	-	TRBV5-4	CASSLDPSSYEQYF	TGTGCCAGCAGCTTGGACCCTTCCTCCTACGAGCAGTACTTC
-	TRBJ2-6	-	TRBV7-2	CASSPQSGDGANVLTF	TGTGCCAGCAGCCCTCAGTCCGGGGATGGGGCCAACGTCCTGACTTTC
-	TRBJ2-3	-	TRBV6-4	CASSPGRHTDTQYF	TGTGCCAGCAGCCCAGGGAGACACACAGATACGCAGTATTTT
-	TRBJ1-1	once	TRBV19	CASSGPLNTEAFF	TGTGCCAGTAGTGGGCCGTTGAACACTGAAGCTTTCTTT
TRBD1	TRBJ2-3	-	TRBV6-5	CASSRGQGADTQYF	TGTGCCAGCAGCCGCGGACAGGGAGCAGATACGCAGTATTTT
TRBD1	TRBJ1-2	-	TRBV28	CASSSAGQGRYGYTF	TGTGCCAGCAGTTCCGCGGGACAGGGTCGGTATGGCTACACCTTC
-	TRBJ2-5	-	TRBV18	CASSPIWTAQETQYF	TGTGCCAGCTCACCGATATGGACAGCCCAAGAGACCCAGTACTTC
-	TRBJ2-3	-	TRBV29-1	CSVEAAGADTQYF	TGCAGCGTCGAAGCGGCAGGGGCAGATACGCAGTATTTT
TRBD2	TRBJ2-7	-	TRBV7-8	CASSQLAMSSYEQYF	TGTGCCAGCAGCCAACTAGCGATGAGCTCCTACGAGCAGTACTTC
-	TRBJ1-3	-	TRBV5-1	CASSQKPGSGNTIYF	TGCGCCAGCAGCCAAAAACCCGGTTCTGGAAACACCATATATTTT
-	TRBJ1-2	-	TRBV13	CASSLRRGFDYGYTF	TGTGCCAGCAGCTTACGAAGGGGATTTGACTATGGCTACACCTTC
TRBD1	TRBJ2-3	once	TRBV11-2	CASSLRGLGTDTQYF	TGTGCCAGCTCCCTGAGGGGGCTGGGCACAGATACGCAGTATTTT
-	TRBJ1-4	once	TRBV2	CASSESDEWVNEKLFF	TGTGCCAGCAGTGAAAGTGACGAGTGGGTTAATGAAAAACTGTTTTTT